The present TCR beta chain was sequenced within a study of a mutant IDH1 vaccine in newly diagnosed glioma. Note on this clone: Its specificity is not known.

Time point here: week 5, during vaccination. A 20-mer mutant IDH1 peptide at 300 ug was injected subcutaneously with topical imiquimod. The method was immunoSEQ multiplex PCR; TCRdb's version includes in-frame clones alone and lacks a portion of them. Among around 50,000 clones listed, about 90% were seen once. The sample in question was PBMCs, obtained from a glioma patient whose treatment included an IDH1 peptide vaccine. The sequence was obtained from a woman between 40 and 55 years old with glioma.

The CDR3 DNA is TGCAGCGTGTGGACTGGAACAGATACGCAGTATTTT. Translating gives CSVWTGTDTQYF. The chain couples TRBV29-1 to TRBJ2-3; D perhaps matches TRBD2 (5 bases). V dropped 6 bases and J dropped 3 bases, with 10 bases sitting between them. Germline V gives CDR1 SQVTM, CDR2 ANQGSEA. This CDR3 region has 12 residues.